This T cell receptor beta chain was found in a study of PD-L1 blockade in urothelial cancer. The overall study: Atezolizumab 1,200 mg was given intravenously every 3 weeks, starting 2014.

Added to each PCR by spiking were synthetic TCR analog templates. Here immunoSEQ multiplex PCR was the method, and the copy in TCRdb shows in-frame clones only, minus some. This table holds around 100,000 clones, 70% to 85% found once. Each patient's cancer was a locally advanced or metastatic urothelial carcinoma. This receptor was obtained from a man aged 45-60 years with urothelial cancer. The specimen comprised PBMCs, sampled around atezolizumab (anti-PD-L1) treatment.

CDR3 protein: CASSGRFNQPQHF. The DNA for the CDR3 is TGTGCCAGCAGTGGCCGGTTCAATCAGCCCCAGCATTTT. This rearrangement joins TRBV2 to TRBJ1-5, with unresolved D. The germline V gene has CDR1 SNHLY and CDR2 FYNNEI. Trimming took off 4 bases at V and 3 bases at J, with 7 bases between the two ends. The CDR3 consists of 13 residues.